Shown below are 20 T cell receptor beta chains from a single sample sequenced in a study of T cell repertoires in cytomegalovirus infection. TCRdb reprocessed the reads via MiXCR and lists one record per CDR3 protein. The table shows fewer than 700,000 distinct CDR3 sequences, with 20% to 25% occurring only once. Sequencing input: CD8+ T cells from PBMCs. Receptors originate from a human donor in good health (CMV status not recorded). Some clones in this sample may be carry-over from other donors' samples.

The chain recombines TRBV28 with TRBJ1-6; no reliable D call. The CDR3 extends over 13 amino acids. In germline, CDR1 is MDHEN, CDR2 SYDVKM. Trimming took off 3 bases at V and 6 bases at J, with 6 bases between the two ends. CDR3 region: CASSFNSNSPLHF. CDR3 nucleotides: TGTGCCAGCAGTTTCAACAGTAATTCACCCCTCCACTTT.

This clonotype was detected ten times or more. The chain couples TRBV7-6 to TRBJ2-1; no clear D gene. The CDR3 has 20 residues. Germline V gives CDR1 SGHVS, CDR2 FNYEAQ. Trimming took off 1 base at V and 8 bases at J, with 30 bases between the two ends. For the CDR3, the DNA is TGTGCCAGCAGCTTAGGGGCCACAAGAGTGGGGTGGTTTATTGGTGATGAGCAGTTCTTC. Residues: CASSLGATRVGWFIGDEQFF. The whole variable domain, remainder taken from reference TRBV7-6 and TRBJ2-1, is GAGVSQSPRYKVTKRGQDVALRCDPISGHVSLYWYRQALGQGPEFLTYFNYEAQQDKSGLPNDRFSAERPEGSISTLTIQRTEQRDSAMYRCASSLGATRVGWFIGDEQFFGPGTRLTVL.

The genes are TRBV6-5 and TRBJ2-1; 10 nucleotides match TRBD2. Trimming removed 3 bases from V and 5 bases from J; junction bases left unmatched: 13. CDR1 is MNHEY, CDR2 SVGAGI, per germline. CDR3 length: 18 amino acids. CDR3 bases: TGTGCCAGCAGTTATTCACTAATAAGCGGACTAGCGGACAATGAGCAGTTCTTC. The encoded protein is CASSYSLISGLADNEQFF.

The gene calls are TRBV2 and TRBJ2-1; D may match TRBD1 or TRBD2 (6 bases each). V lost 10 bases and J lost 7, with 17 bases in between. The CDR3 totals 13 residues. CDR1 and CDR2 (germline): SNHLY, FYNNEI. This chain's CDR3 is CATPGAPGNEQFF. In DNA form, the CDR3 reads TGTGCCACTCCGGGGGCACCGGGGAATGAGCAGTTCTTC.

The chain joins TRBV7-9 to TRBJ2-4; D ambiguous. Trimming took off 1 base at V and 9 bases at J, with 4 bases between the two ends. Germline V gives CDR1 SEHNR, CDR2 FQNEAQ (reference sequence). The CDR3 covers 11 residues. CDR3 protein: CASSLESIQYF. CDR3 in DNA: TGTGCCAGCAGCTTAGAGTCCATTCAGTACTTC.

This chain connects TRBV18 to TRBJ2-7, with D unresolved. Germline V gene data show CDR1 as KGHSH and CDR2 as LQKENI. This CDR3 is built from 16 residues. Trimming pared 2 bases from V and 0 bases from J, leaving 14 bases between. CDR3 residues: CASSPRGSRSSYEQYF. The CDR3 DNA sequence: TGTGCCAGCTCACCAAGAGGCAGTAGGAGCTCCTACGAGCAGTACTTC.

The table lists this clonotype with a few counts. The chain employs TRBV19 and TRBJ1-1, with D hard to call. The CDR3 length is 14 residues. Germline CDR1 reads LNHDA; CDR2 reads SQIVND (reference sequence). The germline V and J ends were trimmed by 5 bases and 3 bases, with 13 bases remaining between them. CDR3 sequence: CASSEEGTYTEAFF. The CDR3 region has the DNA TGTGCCAGTAGTGAAGAGGGCACGTACACTGAAGCTTTCTTT.

There are a few counts of this clonotype. J is TRBJ2-2 and V is TRBV7-9, with a tentative D call TRBD1 (5 bases). V lost 1 base and J lost 5, with 11 bases in between. Germline V gene sequence: CDR1 SEHNR, CDR2 FQNEAQ (reference sequence). The length of the CDR3 is 15 residues. The CDR3 coding sequence is TGTGCCAGCAGCTTAGTTGGACACGGGACCGGGGAGCTGTTTTTT. This gives the protein CASSLVGHGTGELFF.

CDR3 sequence reads: CSVLGGGYTGELFF. Here the CDR3 DNA reads TGCAGCGTTTTAGGGGGCGGGTACACCGGGGAGCTGTTTTTT. The chain recombines TRBV29-1 with TRBJ2-2; 7 nucleotides line up with TRBD1. V dropped 5 bases and J dropped 3; count of bases not matched to a gene: 6. CDR1 is SQVTM and CDR2 is ANQGSEA in the germline V gene. The CDR3 length is 14 residues.

V gene TRBV15 combines with J gene TRBJ1-2, with 8 nucleotides matching TRBD1. V dropped 5 bases and J dropped 8; count of bases not matched to a gene: 10. The CDR3 length is 14 residues. The germline V gene has CDR1 LNHNV and CDR2 YYDKDF (reference sequence). Here the CDR3 reads CATSPRVQGAGYTF. The CDR3 nucleotides are TGTGCCACCAGCCCTCGGGTTCAGGGGGCAGGCTACACCTTC. Filled out from reference TRBV15 and TRBJ1-2, the complete variable domain reads DAMVIQNPRYQVTQFGKPVTLSCSQTLNHNVMYWYQQKSSQAPKLLFHYYDKDFNNEADTPDNFQSRRPNTSFCFLDIRSPGLGDTAMYLCATSPRVQGAGYTFGSGTRLTVV.

This sequence joins TRBV10-3 and TRBJ2-2, with 10 bases lining up with TRBD1. Germline CDR1 and CDR2: ENHRY and SYGVKD. The V and J ends lost 6 bases and 4 bases, in that order; junction bases with no gene match: 8. CDR3 length: 16 amino acids. The CDR3 bases are TGTGCCATCAGCGTACAAAGGGACAGGGGCACCGGGGAGCTGTTTTTT. It translates to CAISVQRDRGTGELFF.

This chain links TRBV28 with TRBJ2-1, with 11 bases lining up with TRBD1. Trimming took 6 bases from V and 5 from J; bases not matched to a gene: 9. From germline, CDR1 is MDHEN and CDR2 SYDVKM. CDR3 size: 16 residues. This CDR3 is CASSAARDRGNNEQFF. The DNA for the CDR3 is TGTGCCAGCAGCGCGGCCCGGGACAGGGGGAACAATGAGCAGTTCTTC.

The chain uses TRBV14 and TRBJ1-2; TRBD1 might be the D (5 bases). The CDR3 has 13 amino acids. Germline V gene sequence: CDR1 SGHDN, CDR2 FVKESK. The germline V and J ends were trimmed by 6 bases and 8 bases, with 16 bases remaining between them. The CDR3 nucleotides are TGTGCCAGCAGTCTCAAGAATGGGGGAGGCTACACCTTC. It encodes CASSLKNGGGYTF.

The chain couples TRBV6-2 or TRBV6-3 to TRBJ1-5; tentative D call: TRBD1 (5 bases). Germline assignment: CDR1 MNHEY and CDR2 SVGEGT. The CDR3 loop spans 16 amino acids. The V gene lost 4 bases and the J gene lost 4 bases, with 17 bases spanning the gap. The CDR3 region is CASSSIDSSRNQPQHF. The CDR3 DNA reads as TGTGCCAGCAGTTCCATCGACAGCTCGCGAAATCAGCCCCAGCATTTT.

The chain couples TRBV28 to TRBJ1-1; D gene uncertain. Looked up from germline, CDR1 is MDHEN and CDR2 is SYDVKM. Trimming shortened V by 2 bases and J by 3 bases, and 13 bases separated the two germline ends. This CDR3 region has 15 residues. The CDR3 protein is CASSLRKAWDTEAFF. CDR3 in DNA: TGTGCCAGCAGTTTAAGGAAGGCCTGGGACACTGAAGCTTTCTTT.

This chain uses TRBV12-3 or TRBV12-4 with TRBJ1-4; unclear D gene. V lost 7 bases and J 8 bases, leaving 8 bases between the germline ends. CDR3 size: 11 residues. The CDR3 coding sequence is TGTGCCAGCACCCTCGGCGAAAAACTGTTTTTT. Its translation: CASTLGEKLFF.

This clonotype has ten or more counts. The V gene is TRBV7-2, the J gene TRBJ1-1, with no clear D. CDR3 length: 12 amino acids. V lost 0 bases and J lost 9, with 8 bases in between. The V gene's germline CDR1 is SGHTA and CDR2 FQGNSA. CDR3 region: CASSLASKKAFF. CDR3 DNA sequence: TGTGCCAGCAGCTTAGCAAGTAAAAAAGCTTTCTTT. The variable domain in full, completed from reference TRBV7-2 and TRBJ1-1, reads GAGVSQSPSNKVTEKGKDVELRCDPISGHTALYWYRQSLGQGLEFLIYFQGNSAPDKSGLPSDRFSAERTGGSVSTLTIQRTQQEDSAVYLCASSLASKKAFFGQGTRLTVV.

V usage is TRBV4-2 and J usage is TRBJ1-4; no firm D call. Germline CDR1 reads LGHNA; CDR2 reads YNFKEQ. The germline V and J ends were trimmed by 0 bases and 0 bases, with 11 bases remaining between them. The CDR3 is 17 amino acids. The CDR3 here is CASSQDQWQTTNEKLFF. The DNA for the CDR3 is TGTGCCAGCAGCCAAGATCAGTGGCAGACAACTAATGAAAAACTGTTTTTT.

The rearrangement joins TRBV20-1 to TRBJ2-3, with D perhaps being TRBD1 or TRBD2 (6 bases each). Trimming stripped 5 bases from V and 5 bases from J, with 14 bases between. Germline CDR1 and CDR2: DFQATT and SNEGSKA (reference sequence). The CDR3 has 13 residues. The CDR3 sequence is CSAEVEGGDTQYF. The CDR3 nucleotides read TGCAGTGCTGAGGTGGAGGGGGGAGATACGCAGTATTTT.

Concerning this clonotype: The conserved final phenylalanine or tryptophan is absent from the CDR3, which likely points to a read error. J is TRBJ2-5 and V is TRBV28, with TRBD1 identical over 7 bases. The junction had 2 bases not matched to a gene; V was cut back by 6 bases and J by 1 base. This CDR3 has 13 amino acids. Germline V gene lookup returns CDR1 MDHEN and CDR2 SYDVKM. Here the CDR3 reads CASSRDSQETQYY. CDR3 DNA sequence: TGTGCCAGCAGCAGGGACAGCCAAGAGACCCAGTACTAC.